This passage covers 16 T cell receptor beta chains from one sample sequenced in a study of blood T cells in healthy people across ages. A second roughly 6 to 11 cycle PCR used barcoded and J-beta primers. From the 5' RACE reads, TCRdb called clonotypes with MiXCR, one entry per CDR3 protein. Here the sample spans 1.5 million to 2 million distinct CDR3 sequences, roughly two fifths being singletons. The sample was blood. These receptor sequences come from a human donor in good health.

The V call is TRBV5-1, the J call TRBJ2-5; 10 positions agree with TRBD2. Germline CDR1 SGHRS, CDR2 YFSETQ. The junction had 6 bases not matched to a gene; V was cut back by 0 bases and J by 1 base. CDR3 length: 17 residues. This CDR3 reads CASSLADTSGTQETQYF. CDR3 sequence (DNA): TGCGCCAGCAGCTTGGCCGATACTAGCGGGACCCAAGAGACCCAGTACTTC.

The chain employs TRBV7-2 and TRBJ1-5; D gene uncertain. The CDR3 consists of 15 residues. Per the germline V gene, CDR1 is SGHTA and CDR2 is FQGNSA. V lost 1 base and J 3 bases, leaving 10 bases between the germline ends. CDR3 nucleotide sequence: TGTGCCAGCAGCTTAGTAAACAGCCTCAATCAGCCCCAGCATTTT. It translates to CASSLVNSLNQPQHF.

A few counts support this clonotype. The chain joins TRBV20-1 to TRBJ1-4; 9 nucleotides agree with TRBD1. Trimming took 5 bases from V and 7 from J; bases not matched to a gene: 5. This CDR3 comprises 13 residues. CDR1 DFQATT and CDR2 SNEGSKA come from the germline V gene (reference sequence). The CDR3 DNA reads TGCAGTGCTTCCGGGACAGGGCTTGAAAAACTGTTTTTT. This gives the protein CSASGTGLEKLFF.

The J gene is TRBJ2-7, the V gene TRBV20-1; 9 bases are shared with TRBD1. The CDR3 contains 15 residues. Germline values: CDR1 DFQATT, CDR2 SNEGSKA (reference sequence). J was trimmed by 4 bases and V by 3 bases; bases with no gene match: 10. CDR3: CSASPWGDRGYEQYF. Here the CDR3 DNA reads TGCAGTGCTAGCCCCTGGGGCGACAGGGGGTACGAGCAGTACTTC.

V is TRBV7-9 and J is TRBJ2-1, with 7 bases lining up with TRBD1. Germline V gives CDR1 SEHNR, CDR2 FQNEAQ (reference sequence). CDR3 length: 15 amino acids. J gave up 13 bases and V 4 bases, and 16 bases lay outside the gene matches. CDR3 region: CASSSRQGGTETQFF. The CDR3 DNA follows: TGTGCCAGCAGCTCCAGACAGGGTGGGACAGAGACCCAGTTCTTC.

This clonotype was seen a single time. A much larger clone is a single base away; this may be a read error. V and J are TRBV4-3 and TRBJ2-5, with 7 positions matching TRBD1. The J call may be in error: the DNA end matches TRBJ2-7 better. The CDR3 extends over 15 amino acids. Looked up from germline, CDR1 is LGHNA and CDR2 is YSLEER. DNA for the CDR3: TGCGCCGGCAGCCAAGGGACAGAGCTTAGCTACGAGCAGTACTTC. This codes for CAGSQGTELSYEQYF.

This clonotype was found a few times. V gene TRBV7-2 combines with J gene TRBJ2-1; 11 bases map to TRBD2. The germline V gene has CDR1 SGHTA and CDR2 FQGNSA. The CDR3 runs to 19 residues. After removal of 4 bases from V and 0 bases from J, the junction contained 11 bases not matched to a gene. The CDR3 bases are TGTGCCAGCAGCTATAGGGGGCTAGCGGGGGGCAGCTCCTACAATGAGCAGTTCTTC. This translates into CASSYRGLAGGSSYNEQFF.

The sample holds a few counts of this clonotype. DNA for the CDR3: TGTGCCAGCAGCCGCCCGGTTCTCTCCTACGAGCAGTACTTC. This gives the protein CASSRPVLSYEQYF. The V call is TRBV7-9, the J call TRBJ2-7; no reliable D call. The CDR3 contains 14 residues. The V end lost 5 bases, the J end lost 0 bases, and 11 bases lay between the germline ends. The germline V gene has CDR1 SEHNR and CDR2 FQNEAQ (reference sequence).

The rearrangement uses TRBV18 and TRBJ2-4; D may match TRBD1 or TRBD2 (5 bases each). Judging by the DNA end, TRBJ2-5 fits better; the J call may be wrong. The CDR3 sequence is 15 residues long. CDR1 and CDR2 (germline): KGHSH, LQKENI. As DNA, the CDR3 is TGTGCCAGCTCACCGGGGGTTGTTAGCCAAGAGACCCAGTACTTC. It encodes CASSPGVVSQETQYF.

In its sample, this clonotype was seen a few times. The V call is TRBV5-5, the J call TRBJ2-5; D uncertain. The end of the DNA is better explained by TRBJ2-7, so the J call may be wrong. This CDR3 is 14 amino acids long. CDR1 and CDR2 from the germline V gene are SGHKS and YYEKEE (reference sequence). DNA of the CDR3: TGTGCCAGCAGCTTCTGGTCCGAGTCGGGCGAGCAGTACTTC. It translates to CASSFWSESGEQYF.

In this sample, this clonotype turned up a few times. This sequence joins TRBV3-1 and TRBJ2-5, with D possibly being TRBD2 (7 bases). From germline, CDR1 is LGHDT and CDR2 YNNKEL (reference sequence). Trimming took 0 bases from V and 5 from J, leaving 13 bases between them. The CDR3 runs 15 residues. This CDR3 reads CASSQDLGGPETQYF. The CDR3 region has the DNA TGTGCCAGCAGCCAAGATTTGGGGGGGCCGGAGACCCAGTACTTC.

This chain uses TRBV6-5 with TRBJ1-2, with D perhaps matching TRBD1 (5 bases). V lost 6 bases to trimming and J lost 8 bases, with 16 bases between them. The CDR3 spans 13 residues. In germline, CDR1 is MNHEY, CDR2 SVGAGI. The CDR3 coding sequence is TGTGCCAGCAGCAACGGGGGGGAAGGGGGCTACACCTTC. This gives the protein CASSNGGEGGYTF.

The chain uses TRBV12-3 or TRBV12-4 and TRBJ1-2; D gene uncertain. V lost 1 base and J lost 2, with 11 bases in between. The CDR3 has 15 residues. DNA of the CDR3: TGTGCCAGCAGTTTAGGTCAAATACCCAACTATGGCTACACCTTC. It encodes CASSLGQIPNYGYTF.

The chain joins TRBV12-3 or TRBV12-4 to TRBJ1-5; D uncertain. V was pared by 3 bases and J by 7 bases, with 13 bases between. The CDR3 runs to 14 residues. This chain's CDR3 is CASSLVGLGQPQHF. DNA for the CDR3: TGTGCCAGCAGTTTGGTAGGGCTAGGACAGCCCCAGCATTTT.

This clonotype was observed a few times. V usage is TRBV12-3 or TRBV12-4 and J usage is TRBJ2-7, with 8 bases aligning to TRBD1. This CDR3 contains 15 residues. V dropped 5 bases and J dropped 3; count of bases not matched to a gene: 9. CDR3 coding DNA: TGTGCCAGCAGTCCACGGCGGGACAGGAACTACGAGCAGTACTTC. This sequence encodes CASSPRRDRNYEQYF.

The chain combines TRBV18 with TRBJ1-4, with D possibly TRBD1 on 6 matching bases. CDR3 length equals 14 residues. Trimming cost V 3 bases and J 6 bases, with 11 bases left between them. Germline values: CDR1 KGHSH, CDR2 LQKENI. In DNA form, the CDR3 reads TGTGCCAGCTCACCGGCAGGGGTGGATGAAAAACTGTTTTTT. As protein: CASSPAGVDEKLFF.